This is a list of T cell receptor beta chains from one sample in a study of blood T cell repertoires in COVID-19. Assay used: immunoSEQ multiplex PCR; TCRdb lists only in-frame clones, some missing. This sample has 150,000 or so clones, with approximately 95% found just once. The source material was peripheral blood. Receptor source: a woman aged 45-65 years with acute or convalescent COVID-19. Each CDR3 is given with its conserved first and last residue. D genes are given only for firm matches.

v_call	j_call	d_call	cdr3_aa
TRBV4-1	TRBJ2-5	TRBD2	CASSHPSGSKETQYF
TRBV18	TRBJ2-7	TRBD1	CASSRDRGDEQYF
TRBV19	TRBJ2-7	-	CASSRGADSYEQYF
TRBV24-1	TRBJ1-1	TRBD1	CATRQGGMNTEAFF
TRBV4-3	TRBJ2-7	TRBD1	CASSHRTGGYEQYF
TRBV6-5	TRBJ2-1	TRBD2	CASRRTSGSYNEQFF
TRBV10-3	TRBJ2-5	TRBD1	CAIREGARETQYF
TRBV6-5	TRBJ2-3	TRBD2	CASGTTGTDTQYF
TRBV2	TRBJ2-7	-	CASSADPSSHTYEQYF
TRBV19	TRBJ1-5	-	CASSPVALNQPQHF
TRBV4-1	TRBJ2-2	-	CASSQETGPGLAGELFF
TRBV7-9	TRBJ1-1	TRBD1	CASSHQQGQGFF
TRBV19	TRBJ1-3	-	CASSSRGGSSGNTIYF
TRBV5-1	TRBJ2-3	-	CASSSGSGGGASDTQYF
TRBV28	TRBJ2-2	TRBD1	CASSFRYRGRISGVKGTGELFF
TRBV5-4	TRBJ2-5	-	CASSLLGETQYF
TRBV28	TRBJ1-2	TRBD1	CASIKQGSYGYTF
TRBV5-1	TRBJ1-1	-	CASSLAPPGNTEAFF
TRBV7-2	TRBJ2-2	-	CASSSWGSTPSGELFF
TRBV7-9	TRBJ2-1	-	CASSSRVLEQFF
TRBV7-2	TRBJ1-2	-	CASSLGSGANYGYTF
TRBV18	TRBJ2-7	TRBD1	CASSLNRGRPWEQYF
TRBV6-1	TRBJ1-4	-	CASSERTAINEKLFF
TRBV28	TRBJ1-4	-	CASSPLSQGTNEKLFF
TRBV19	TRBJ1-5	TRBD1	CASSAPDRGGVQPQHF
TRBV5-4	TRBJ1-6	TRBD1	CASSPDRGNSNSPLHF
TRBV4-1	TRBJ1-1	-	CASSQGREAFF
TRBV28	TRBJ2-5	TRBD1	CASSLPGGGETQYF
TRBV4-1	TRBJ1-5	-	CASSLRQTDSNQPQHF
TRBV30	TRBJ1-2	-	CAWSEGHPGDAANYGYTF
TRBV5-1	TRBJ1-6	TRBD1	CASSTGQGAKNSPLHF
TRBV2	TRBJ2-1	TRBD1	CASRAGTAYNEQFF
TRBV29-1	TRBJ2-1	-	CSVETGYNEQFF
TRBV30	TRBJ2-1	-	CAWSGLAQSSYNEQFF
TRBV9	TRBJ1-2	TRBD1	CASSAGTGDSYGYTF
TRBV7-9	TRBJ2-3	TRBD1	CASSILPGQGTTQYF
TRBV9	TRBJ2-5	TRBD2	CASGKAGGLDGTQYF
TRBV12-3/TRBV12-4	TRBJ1-2	-	CASSSTGGYGYTF
TRBV11-2	TRBJ2-4	TRBD2	CASSLSSGGNIQYF
TRBV6-5	TRBJ2-2	-	CASSYSTPGELFF
TRBV19	TRBJ1-1	TRBD1	CASSDRGYLGAFF
TRBV6-4	TRBJ1-2	-	CATPGDGYTF
TRBV3-1/TRBV3-2	TRBJ2-1	-	CASRSLSYNEQFF
TRBV7-2	TRBJ2-1	-	CASSLRGGRSYNEQFF
TRBV5-1	TRBJ2-1	TRBD2	CASSFTGGVYNEQFF
TRBV7-9	TRBJ2-3	-	CASSFVGHPTQYF